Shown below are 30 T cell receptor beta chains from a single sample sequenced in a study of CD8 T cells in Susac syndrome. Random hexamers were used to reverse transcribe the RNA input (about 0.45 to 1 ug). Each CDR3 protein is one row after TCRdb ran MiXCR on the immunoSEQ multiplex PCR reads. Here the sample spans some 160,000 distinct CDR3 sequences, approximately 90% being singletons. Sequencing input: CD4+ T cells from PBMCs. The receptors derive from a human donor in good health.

The CDR3 DNA reads as TGCGCCAGCAGCGGGCGGACAGGGATACAAGAGACCCAGTACTTC. Translation gives CASSGRTGIQETQYF. The chain recombines TRBV5-1 with TRBJ2-5; 8 bases map to TRBD1. Germline trimming cut 4 bases from V and 2 bases from J; bases unmatched to any gene: 7. In germline, CDR1 is SGHRS, CDR2 YFSETQ. The CDR3 is 15 residues long.

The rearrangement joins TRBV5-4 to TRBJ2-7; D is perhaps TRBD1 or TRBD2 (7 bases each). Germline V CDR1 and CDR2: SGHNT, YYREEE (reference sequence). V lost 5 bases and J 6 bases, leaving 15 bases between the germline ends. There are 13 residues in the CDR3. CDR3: CASSPGGGREQYF. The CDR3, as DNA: TGTGCCAGCAGTCCAGGGGGGGGGCGCGAGCAGTACTTC.

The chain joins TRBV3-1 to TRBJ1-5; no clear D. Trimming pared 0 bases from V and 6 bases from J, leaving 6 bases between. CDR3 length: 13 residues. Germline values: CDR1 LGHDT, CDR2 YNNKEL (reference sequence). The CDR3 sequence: CASSQDLVQPQHF. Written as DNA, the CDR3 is TGTGCCAGCAGCCAAGATCTCGTTCAGCCCCAGCATTTT.

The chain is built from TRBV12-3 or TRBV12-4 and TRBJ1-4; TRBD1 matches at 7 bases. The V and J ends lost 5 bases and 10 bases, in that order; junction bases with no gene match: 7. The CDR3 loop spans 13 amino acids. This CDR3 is CASSGQEGGKLFF. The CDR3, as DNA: TGTGCCAGCAGTGGACAGGAGGGGGGAAAACTGTTTTTT.

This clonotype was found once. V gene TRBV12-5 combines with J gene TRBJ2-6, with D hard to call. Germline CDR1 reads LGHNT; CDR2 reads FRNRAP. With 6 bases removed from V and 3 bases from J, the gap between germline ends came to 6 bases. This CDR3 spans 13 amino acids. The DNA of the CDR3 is TGTGCTAGTGGGCCTGATGGGGCCAACGTCCTGACTTTC. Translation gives CASGPDGANVLTF.

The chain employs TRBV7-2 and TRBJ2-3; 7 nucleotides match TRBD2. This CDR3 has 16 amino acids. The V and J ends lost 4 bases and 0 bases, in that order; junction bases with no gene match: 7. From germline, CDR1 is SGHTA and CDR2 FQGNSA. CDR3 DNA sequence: TGTGCCAGCAGCTCCAAGCGGGGAACTAGCACAGATACGCAGTATTTT. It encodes CASSSKRGTSTDTQYF.

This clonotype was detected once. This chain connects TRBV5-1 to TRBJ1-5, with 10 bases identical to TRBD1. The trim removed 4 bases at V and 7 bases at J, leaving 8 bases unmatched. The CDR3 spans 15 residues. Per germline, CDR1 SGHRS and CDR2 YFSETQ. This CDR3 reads CASSEGTGVRQPQHF. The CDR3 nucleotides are TGCGCCAGCAGCGAAGGGACAGGGGTCAGACAGCCCCAGCATTTT.

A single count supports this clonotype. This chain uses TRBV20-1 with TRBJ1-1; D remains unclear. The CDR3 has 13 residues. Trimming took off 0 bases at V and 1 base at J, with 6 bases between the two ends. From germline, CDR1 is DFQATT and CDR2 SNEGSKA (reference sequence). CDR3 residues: CSAREWGNTEAFF. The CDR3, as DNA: TGCAGTGCTAGAGAGTGGGGGAACACTGAAGCTTTCTTT.

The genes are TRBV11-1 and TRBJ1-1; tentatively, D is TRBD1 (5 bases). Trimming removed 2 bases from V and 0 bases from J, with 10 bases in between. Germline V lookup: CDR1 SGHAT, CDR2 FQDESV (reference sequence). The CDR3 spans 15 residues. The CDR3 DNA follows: TGTGCCAGCAGCTTAAATGAGGGGTTGAACACTGAAGCTTTCTTT. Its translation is CASSLNEGLNTEAFF.

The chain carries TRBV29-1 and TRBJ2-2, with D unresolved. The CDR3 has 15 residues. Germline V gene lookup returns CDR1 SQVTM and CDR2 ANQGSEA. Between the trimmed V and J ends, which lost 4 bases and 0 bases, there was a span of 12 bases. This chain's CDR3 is CSVGPHGSNTGELFF. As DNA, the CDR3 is TGCAGCGTTGGCCCCCACGGGTCGAACACCGGGGAGCTGTTTTTT.

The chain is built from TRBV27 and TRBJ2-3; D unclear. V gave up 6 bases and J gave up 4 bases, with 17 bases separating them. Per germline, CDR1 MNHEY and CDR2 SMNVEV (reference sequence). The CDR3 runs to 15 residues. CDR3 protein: CASSFLPPRPDTQYF. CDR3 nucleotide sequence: TGTGCCAGCAGCTTTCTACCGCCCCGGCCAGATACGCAGTATTTT.

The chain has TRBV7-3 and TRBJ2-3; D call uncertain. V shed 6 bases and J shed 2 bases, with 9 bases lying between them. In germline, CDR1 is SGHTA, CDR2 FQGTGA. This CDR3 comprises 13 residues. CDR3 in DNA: TGTGCCAGCAGTACCCAGGTCACAGATACGCAGTATTTT. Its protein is CASSTQVTDTQYF.

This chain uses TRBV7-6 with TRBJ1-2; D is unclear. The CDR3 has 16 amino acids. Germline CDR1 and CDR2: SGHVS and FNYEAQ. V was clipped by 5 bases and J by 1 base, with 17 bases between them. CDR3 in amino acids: CASSPKQGIDNYGYTF. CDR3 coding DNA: TGTGCCAGCAGCCCTAAGCAAGGGATTGATAACTATGGCTACACCTTC.

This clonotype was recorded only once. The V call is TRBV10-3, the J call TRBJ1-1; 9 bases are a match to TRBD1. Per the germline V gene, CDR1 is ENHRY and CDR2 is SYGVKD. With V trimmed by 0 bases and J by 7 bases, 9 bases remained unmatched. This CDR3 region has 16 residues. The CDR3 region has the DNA TGTGCCATCAGTGAGTCTGGGGACAGGGTGAAGGGTGAAGCTTTCTTT. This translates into CAISESGDRVKGEAFF.

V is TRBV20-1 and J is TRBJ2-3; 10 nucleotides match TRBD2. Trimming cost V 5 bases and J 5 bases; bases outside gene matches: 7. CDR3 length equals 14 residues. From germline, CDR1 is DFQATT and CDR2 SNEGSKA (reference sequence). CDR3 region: CSAPSGGAEDTQYF. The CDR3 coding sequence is TGCAGTGCTCCAAGCGGGGGGGCCGAAGATACGCAGTATTTT.

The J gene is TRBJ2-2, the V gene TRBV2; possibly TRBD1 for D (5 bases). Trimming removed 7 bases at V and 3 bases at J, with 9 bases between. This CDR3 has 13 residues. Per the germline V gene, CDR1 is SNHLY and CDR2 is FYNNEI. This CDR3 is CASKTEYTGELFF. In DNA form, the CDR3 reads TGTGCCAGCAAGACAGAGTACACCGGGGAGCTGTTTTTT.

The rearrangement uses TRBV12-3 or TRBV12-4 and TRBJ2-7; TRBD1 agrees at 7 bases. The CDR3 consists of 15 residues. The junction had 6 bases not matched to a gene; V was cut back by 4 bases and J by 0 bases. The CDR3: CASSSSGTASYEQYF. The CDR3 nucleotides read TGTGCCAGCAGTTCGTCCGGGACAGCCTCCTACGAGCAGTACTTC.

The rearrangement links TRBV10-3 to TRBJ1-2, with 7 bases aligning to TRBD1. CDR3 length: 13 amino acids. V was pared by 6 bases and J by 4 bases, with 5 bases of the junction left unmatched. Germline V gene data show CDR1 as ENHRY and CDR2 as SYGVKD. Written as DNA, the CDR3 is TGTGCCATCAGGCCGGGACAGTCCTATGGCTACACCTTC. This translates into CAIRPGQSYGYTF.

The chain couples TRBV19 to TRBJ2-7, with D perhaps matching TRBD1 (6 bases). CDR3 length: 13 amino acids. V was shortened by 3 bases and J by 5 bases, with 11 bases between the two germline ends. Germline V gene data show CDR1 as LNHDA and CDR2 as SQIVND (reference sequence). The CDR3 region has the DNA TGTGCCAGTAGTATCAGGTCAGGGGACGAGCAGTACTTC. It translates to CASSIRSGDEQYF.

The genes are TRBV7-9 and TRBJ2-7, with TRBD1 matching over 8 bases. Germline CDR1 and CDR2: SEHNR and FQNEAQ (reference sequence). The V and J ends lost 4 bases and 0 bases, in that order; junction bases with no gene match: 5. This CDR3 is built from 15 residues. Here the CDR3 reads CASSSTGVVSYEQYF. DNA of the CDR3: TGTGCCAGCAGCTCGACAGGGGTGGTCTCCTACGAGCAGTACTTC.

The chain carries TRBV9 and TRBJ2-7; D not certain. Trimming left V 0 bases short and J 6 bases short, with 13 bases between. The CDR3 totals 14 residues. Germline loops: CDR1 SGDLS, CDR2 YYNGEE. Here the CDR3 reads CASSVGSTHSEQYF. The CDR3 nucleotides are TGTGCCAGCAGCGTAGGTTCCACCCATTCCGAGCAGTACTTC.

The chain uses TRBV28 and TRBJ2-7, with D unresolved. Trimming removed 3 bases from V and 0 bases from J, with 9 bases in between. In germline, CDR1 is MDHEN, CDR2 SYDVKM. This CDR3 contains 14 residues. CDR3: CASSFVRISYEQYF. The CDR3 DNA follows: TGTGCCAGCAGTTTTGTCCGTATCTCCTACGAGCAGTACTTC.

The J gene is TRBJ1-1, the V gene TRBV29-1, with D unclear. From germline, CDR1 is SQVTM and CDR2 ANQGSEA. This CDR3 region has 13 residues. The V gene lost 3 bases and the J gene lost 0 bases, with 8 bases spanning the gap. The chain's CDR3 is CSVEGRVNTEAFF. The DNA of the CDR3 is TGCAGCGTTGAGGGGAGGGTGAACACTGAAGCTTTCTTT.

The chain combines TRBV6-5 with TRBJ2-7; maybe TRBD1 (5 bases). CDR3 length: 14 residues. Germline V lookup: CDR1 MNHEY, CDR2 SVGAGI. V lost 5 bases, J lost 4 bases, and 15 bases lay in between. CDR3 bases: TGTGCCAGCAGTACCATAGGGGCCGGGTACGAGCAGTACTTC. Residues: CASSTIGAGYEQYF.

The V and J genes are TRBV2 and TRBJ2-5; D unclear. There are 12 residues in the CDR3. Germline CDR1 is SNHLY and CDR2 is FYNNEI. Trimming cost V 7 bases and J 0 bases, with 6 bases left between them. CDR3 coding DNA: TGTGCCAGCAAGGATCACCAAGAGACCCAGTACTTC. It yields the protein CASKDHQETQYF.

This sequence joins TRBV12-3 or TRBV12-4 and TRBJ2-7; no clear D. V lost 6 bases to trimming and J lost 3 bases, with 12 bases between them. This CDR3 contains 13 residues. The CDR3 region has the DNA TGTGCCAGCAGCCGCCCCCATGACTACGAGCAGTACTTC. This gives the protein CASSRPHDYEQYF.

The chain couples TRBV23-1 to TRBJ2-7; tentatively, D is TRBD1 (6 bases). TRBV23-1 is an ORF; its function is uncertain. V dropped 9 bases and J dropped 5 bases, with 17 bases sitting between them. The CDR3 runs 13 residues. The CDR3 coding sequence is TGCGCCAGTACCCGACAGGAGTGGCACGAGCAGTACTTC. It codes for CASTRQEWHEQYF.

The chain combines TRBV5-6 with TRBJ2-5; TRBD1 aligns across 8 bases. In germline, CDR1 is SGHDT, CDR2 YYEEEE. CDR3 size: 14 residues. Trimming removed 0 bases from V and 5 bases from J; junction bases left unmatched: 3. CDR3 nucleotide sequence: TGTGCCAGCAGCTTGGGGACAGGGTGGGAGACCCAGTACTTC. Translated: CASSLGTGWETQYF.

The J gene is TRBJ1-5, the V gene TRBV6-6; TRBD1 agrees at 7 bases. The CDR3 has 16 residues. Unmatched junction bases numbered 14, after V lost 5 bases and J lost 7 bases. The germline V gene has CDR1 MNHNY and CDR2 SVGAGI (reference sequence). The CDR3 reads CASSTVQGSPGQPQHF. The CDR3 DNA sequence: TGTGCCAGCAGTACTGTACAGGGGTCTCCGGGGCAGCCCCAGCATTTT.

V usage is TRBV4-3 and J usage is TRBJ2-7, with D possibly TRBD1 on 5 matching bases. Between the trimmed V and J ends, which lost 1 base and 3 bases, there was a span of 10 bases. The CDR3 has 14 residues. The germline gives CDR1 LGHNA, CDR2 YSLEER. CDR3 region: CASSQGAGLYEQYF. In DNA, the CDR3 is TGCGCCAGCAGCCAAGGGGCAGGGCTCTACGAGCAGTACTTC.